This TCR beta chain was profiled in a study of early T cells in non-severe SARS-CoV-2 infection. At the level of the study: Bulk RNA isolated from unsorted whole blood underwent sequencing; chains were not paired. Study-wide results and limits: Comparison of clonotypes with VDJdb favored anti-spike CD8 responses while missing private and CD4 specificities.

The CDR3 has 13 amino acids. Germline values: CDR1 SGHTS, CDR2 YDEGEE. Trimming took off 6 bases at V and 5 bases at J, with 9 bases between the two ends. This clonotype was seen a few times. The antigen is unknown. Unique molecular identifiers were added to individual cDNA molecules. One entry per CDR3 protein results from TCRdb running MiXCR on the 5' RACE reads. The sample yields about 85,000 distinct CDR3 sequences, 13% to 15% seen once. The clonotype comes from an adult who was a healthcare worker with PCR-confirmed SARS-CoV-2 infection or an uninfected control (not recorded which). The genes are TRBV5-8 and TRBJ1-6; no clear D gene. Material for sequencing was whole blood. CDR3 residues: CASNPTHNSPLHF. CDR3 DNA sequence: TGTGCCAGCAACCCGACCCATAATTCACCCCTCCACTTT.